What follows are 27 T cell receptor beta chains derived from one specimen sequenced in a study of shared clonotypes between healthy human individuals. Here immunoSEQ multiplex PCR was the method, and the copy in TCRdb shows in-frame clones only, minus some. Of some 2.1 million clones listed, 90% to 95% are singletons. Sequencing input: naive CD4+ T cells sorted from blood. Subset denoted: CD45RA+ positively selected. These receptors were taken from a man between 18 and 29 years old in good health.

CDR3 in DNA: TGTGCCAGCACCTCCCAGGCGGGTCGGACTGAAGCTTTCTTT. It yields the protein CASTSQAGRTEAFF. The chain links TRBV7-8 to TRBJ1-1; no definite D call. The ends were cut back, 7 bases at V and 5 bases at J, with 17 bases in the middle. This CDR3 region has 14 residues. The germline gives CDR1 SGHVS, CDR2 FQNEAQ.

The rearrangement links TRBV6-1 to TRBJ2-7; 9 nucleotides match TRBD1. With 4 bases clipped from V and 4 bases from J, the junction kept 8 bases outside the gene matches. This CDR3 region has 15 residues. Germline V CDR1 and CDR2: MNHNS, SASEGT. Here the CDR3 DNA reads TGTGCCAGCAGTGCCCCCGGGACAGGGAAGTACGAGCAGTACTTC. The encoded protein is CASSAPGTGKYEQYF.

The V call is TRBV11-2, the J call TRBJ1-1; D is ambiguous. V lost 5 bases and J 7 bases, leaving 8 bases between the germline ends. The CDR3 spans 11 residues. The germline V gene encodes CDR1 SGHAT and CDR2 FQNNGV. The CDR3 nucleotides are TGTGCCAGCAGCCCCCACTTTGAAGCTTTCTTT. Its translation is CASSPHFEAFF.

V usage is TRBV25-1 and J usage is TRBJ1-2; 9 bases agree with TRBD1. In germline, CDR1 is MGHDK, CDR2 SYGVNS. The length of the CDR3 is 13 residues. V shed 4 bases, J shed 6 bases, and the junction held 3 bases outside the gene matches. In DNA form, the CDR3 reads TGTGCCAGCAGTGGCGGGGACAGGGATGGCTACACCTTC. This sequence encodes CASSGGDRDGYTF.

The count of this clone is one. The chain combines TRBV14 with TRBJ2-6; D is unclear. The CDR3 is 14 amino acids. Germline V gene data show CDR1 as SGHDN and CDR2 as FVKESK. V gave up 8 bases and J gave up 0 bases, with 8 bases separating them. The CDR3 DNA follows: TGTGCCAGCCGTGCATCCTCTGGGGCCAACGTCCTGACTTTC. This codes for CASRASSGANVLTF.

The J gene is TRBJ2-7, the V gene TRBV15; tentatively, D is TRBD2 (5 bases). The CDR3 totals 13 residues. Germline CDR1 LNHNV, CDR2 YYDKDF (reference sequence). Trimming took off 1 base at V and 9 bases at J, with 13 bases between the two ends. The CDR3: CATSRALFEGQYF. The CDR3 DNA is TGTGCCACCAGCAGAGCTCTCTTCGAGGGGCAGTACTTC.

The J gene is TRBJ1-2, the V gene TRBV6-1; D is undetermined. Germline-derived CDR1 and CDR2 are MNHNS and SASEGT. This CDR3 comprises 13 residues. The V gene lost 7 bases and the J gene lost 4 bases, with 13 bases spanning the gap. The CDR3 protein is CASIPQQPYGYTF. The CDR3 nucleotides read TGTGCCAGCATTCCACAGCAGCCCTATGGCTACACCTTC.

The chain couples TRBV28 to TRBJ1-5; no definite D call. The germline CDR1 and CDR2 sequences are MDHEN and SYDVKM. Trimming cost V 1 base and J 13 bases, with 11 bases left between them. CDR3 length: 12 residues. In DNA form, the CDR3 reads TGTGCCAGCAGTTTATCGGTGGCGGATCAGCATTTT. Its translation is CASSLSVADQHF.

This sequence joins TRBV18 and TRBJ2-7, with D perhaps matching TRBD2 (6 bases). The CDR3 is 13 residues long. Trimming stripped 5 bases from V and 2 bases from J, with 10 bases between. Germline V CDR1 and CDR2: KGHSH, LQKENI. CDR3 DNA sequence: TGTGCCAGCTCAGAGGGACTGACCTACGAGCAGTACTTC. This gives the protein CASSEGLTYEQYF.

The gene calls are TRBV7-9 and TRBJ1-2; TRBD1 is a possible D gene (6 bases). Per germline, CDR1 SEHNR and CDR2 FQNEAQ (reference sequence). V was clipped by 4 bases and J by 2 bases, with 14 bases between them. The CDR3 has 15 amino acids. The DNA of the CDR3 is TGTGCCAGCAGCTCATACAGGGAGGCCAACTATGGCTACACCTTC. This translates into CASSSYREANYGYTF. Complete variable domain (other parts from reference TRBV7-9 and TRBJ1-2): DTGVSQNPRHKITKRGQNVTFRCDPISEHNRLYWYRQTLGQGPEFLTYFQNEAQLEKSRLLSDRFSAERPKGSFSTLEIQRTEQGDSAMYLCASSSYREANYGYTFGSGTRLTVV.

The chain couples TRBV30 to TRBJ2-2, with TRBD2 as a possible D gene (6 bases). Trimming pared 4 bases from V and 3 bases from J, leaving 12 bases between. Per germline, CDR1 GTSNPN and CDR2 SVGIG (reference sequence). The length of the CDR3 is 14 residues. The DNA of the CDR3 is TGTGCCTGGATGGGGGGAAGGGACACCGGGGAGCTGTTTTTT. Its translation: CAWMGGRDTGELFF.

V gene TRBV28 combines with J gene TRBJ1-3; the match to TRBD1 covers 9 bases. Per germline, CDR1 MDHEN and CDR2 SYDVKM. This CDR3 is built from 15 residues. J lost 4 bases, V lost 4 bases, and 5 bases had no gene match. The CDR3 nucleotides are TGTGCCAGCAGTTCAGGACAGGGGAACGGAAACACCATATATTTT. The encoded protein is CASSSGQGNGNTIYF. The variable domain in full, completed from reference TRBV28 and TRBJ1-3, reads DVKVTQSSRYLVKRTGEKVFLECVQDMDHENMFWYRQDPGLGLRLIYFSYDVKMKEKGDIPEGYSVSREKKERFSLILESASTNQTSMYLCASSSGQGNGNTIYFGEGSWLTVV.

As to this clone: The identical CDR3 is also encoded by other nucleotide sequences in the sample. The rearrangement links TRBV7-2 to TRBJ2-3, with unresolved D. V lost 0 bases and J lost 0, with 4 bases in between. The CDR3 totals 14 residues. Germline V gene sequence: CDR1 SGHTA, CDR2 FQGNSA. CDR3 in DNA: TGTGCCAGCAGCTTAGCCGTAAGCACAGATACGCAGTATTTT. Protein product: CASSLAVSTDTQYF.

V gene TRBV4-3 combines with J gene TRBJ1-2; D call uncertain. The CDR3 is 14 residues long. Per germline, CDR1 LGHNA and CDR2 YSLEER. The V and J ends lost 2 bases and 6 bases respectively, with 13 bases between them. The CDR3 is CASSQLANVNGYTF. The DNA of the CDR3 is TGCGCCAGCAGCCAACTCGCGAACGTAAATGGCTACACCTTC.

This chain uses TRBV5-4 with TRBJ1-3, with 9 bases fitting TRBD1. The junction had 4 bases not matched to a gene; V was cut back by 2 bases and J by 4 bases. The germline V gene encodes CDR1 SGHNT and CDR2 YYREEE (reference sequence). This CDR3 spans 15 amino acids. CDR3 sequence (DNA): TGTGCCAGCAGCTTTTCGGGACAGGGAGGAAACACCATATATTTT. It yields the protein CASSFSGQGGNTIYF.

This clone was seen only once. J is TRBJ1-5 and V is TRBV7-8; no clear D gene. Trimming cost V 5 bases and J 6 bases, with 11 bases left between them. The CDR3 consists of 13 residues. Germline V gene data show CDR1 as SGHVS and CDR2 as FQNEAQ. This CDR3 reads CASSGAWGQPQHF. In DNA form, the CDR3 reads TGTGCCAGCAGCGGCGCATGGGGTCAGCCCCAGCATTTT. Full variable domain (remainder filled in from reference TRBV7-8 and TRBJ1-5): GAGVSQSPRYKVAKRGQDVALRCDPISGHVSLFWYQQALGQGPEFLTYFQNEAQLDKSGLPSDRFFAERPEGSVSTLKIQRTQQEDSAVYLCASSGAWGQPQHFGDGTRLSIL.

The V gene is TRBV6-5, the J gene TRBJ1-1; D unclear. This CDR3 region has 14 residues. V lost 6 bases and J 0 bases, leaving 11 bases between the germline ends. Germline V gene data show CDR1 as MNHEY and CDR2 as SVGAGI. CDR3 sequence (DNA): TGTGCCAGCAGCCCCACGCTCATGAACACTGAAGCTTTCTTT. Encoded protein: CASSPTLMNTEAFF.

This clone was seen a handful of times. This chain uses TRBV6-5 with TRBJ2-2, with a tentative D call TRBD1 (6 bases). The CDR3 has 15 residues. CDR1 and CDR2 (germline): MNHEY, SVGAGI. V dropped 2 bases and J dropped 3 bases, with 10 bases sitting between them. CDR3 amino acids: CASSYDRLDTGELFF. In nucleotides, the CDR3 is TGTGCCAGCAGTTACGACAGGCTCGACACCGGGGAGCTGTTTTTT.

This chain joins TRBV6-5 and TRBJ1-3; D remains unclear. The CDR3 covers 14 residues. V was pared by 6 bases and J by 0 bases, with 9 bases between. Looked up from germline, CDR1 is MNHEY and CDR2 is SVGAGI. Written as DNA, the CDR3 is TGTGCCAGCAGATACAGCCTCTCTGGAAACACCATATATTTT. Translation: CASRYSLSGNTIYF.

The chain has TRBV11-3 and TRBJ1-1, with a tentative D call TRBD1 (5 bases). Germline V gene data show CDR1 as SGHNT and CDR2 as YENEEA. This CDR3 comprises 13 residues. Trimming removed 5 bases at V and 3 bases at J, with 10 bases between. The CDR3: CASSLGVDTEAFF. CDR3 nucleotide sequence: TGTGCCAGCAGCCTGGGGGTAGACACTGAAGCTTTCTTT.

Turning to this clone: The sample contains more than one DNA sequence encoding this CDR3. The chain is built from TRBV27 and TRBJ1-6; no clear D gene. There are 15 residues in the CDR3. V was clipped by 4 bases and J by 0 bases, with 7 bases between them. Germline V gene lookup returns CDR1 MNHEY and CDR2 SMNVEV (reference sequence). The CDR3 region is CASSSRSSYNSPLHF. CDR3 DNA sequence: TGTGCCAGCAGTTCACGAAGCTCCTATAATTCACCCCTCCACTTT.

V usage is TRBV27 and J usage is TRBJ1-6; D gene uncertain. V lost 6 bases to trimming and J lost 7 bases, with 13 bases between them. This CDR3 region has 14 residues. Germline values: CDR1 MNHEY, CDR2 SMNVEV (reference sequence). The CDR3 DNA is TGTGCCAGCAGCCCTGAGGTAGTCAATTCACCCCTCCACTTT. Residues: CASSPEVVNSPLHF.

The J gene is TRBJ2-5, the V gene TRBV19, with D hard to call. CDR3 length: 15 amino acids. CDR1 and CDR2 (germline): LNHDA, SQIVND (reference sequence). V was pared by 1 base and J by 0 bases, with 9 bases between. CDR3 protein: CASSIGNTDQETQYF. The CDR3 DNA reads TGTGCCAGTAGTATAGGCAACACGGACCAAGAGACCCAGTACTTC.

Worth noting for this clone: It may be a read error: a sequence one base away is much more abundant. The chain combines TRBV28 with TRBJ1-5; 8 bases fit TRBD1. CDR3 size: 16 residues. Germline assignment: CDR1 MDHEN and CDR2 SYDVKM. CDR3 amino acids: CASSSRDRWSSQPQHF. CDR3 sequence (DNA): TGTGCCAGCAGTTCCCGGGACAGGTGGAGCAGTCAGCCCCAGCATTTT.

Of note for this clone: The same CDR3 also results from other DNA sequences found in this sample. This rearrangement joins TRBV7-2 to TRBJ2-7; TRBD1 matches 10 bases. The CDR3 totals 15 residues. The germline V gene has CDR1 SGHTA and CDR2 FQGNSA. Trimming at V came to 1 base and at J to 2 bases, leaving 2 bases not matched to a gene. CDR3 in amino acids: CASSLVGTGAYEQYF. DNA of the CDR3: TGTGCCAGCAGCTTAGTGGGGACAGGGGCCTACGAGCAGTACTTC.

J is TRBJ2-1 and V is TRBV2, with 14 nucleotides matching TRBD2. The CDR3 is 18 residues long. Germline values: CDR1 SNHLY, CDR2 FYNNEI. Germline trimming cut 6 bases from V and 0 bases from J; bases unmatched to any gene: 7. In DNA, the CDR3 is TGTGCCAGCAGGATGGCCGGGACTAGCGGGAGCTCCTACAATGAGCAGTTCTTC. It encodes CASRMAGTSGSSYNEQFF.

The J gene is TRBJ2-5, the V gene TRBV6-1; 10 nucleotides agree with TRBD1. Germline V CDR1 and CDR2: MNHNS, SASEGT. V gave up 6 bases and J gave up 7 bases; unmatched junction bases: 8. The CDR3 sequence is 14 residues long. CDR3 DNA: TGTGCCAGCAGAGGGACAGGGGATGGAGGGACCCAGTACTTC. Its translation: CASRGTGDGGTQYF.